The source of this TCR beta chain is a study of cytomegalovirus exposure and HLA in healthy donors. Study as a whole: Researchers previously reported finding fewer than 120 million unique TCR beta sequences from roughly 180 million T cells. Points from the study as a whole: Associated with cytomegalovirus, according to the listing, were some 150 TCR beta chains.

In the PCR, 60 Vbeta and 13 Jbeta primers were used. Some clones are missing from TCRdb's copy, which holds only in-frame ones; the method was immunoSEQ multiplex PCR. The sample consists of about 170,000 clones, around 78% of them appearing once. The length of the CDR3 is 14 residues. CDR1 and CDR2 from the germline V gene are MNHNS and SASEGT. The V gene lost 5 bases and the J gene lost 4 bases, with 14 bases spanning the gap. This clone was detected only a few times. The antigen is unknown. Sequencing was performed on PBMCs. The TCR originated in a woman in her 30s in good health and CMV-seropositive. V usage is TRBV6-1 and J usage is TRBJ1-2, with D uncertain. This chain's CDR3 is CASSNEGRLYGYTF. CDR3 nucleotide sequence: TGTGCCAGCAGTAACGAGGGTCGTCTCTATGGCTACACCTTC.